This TCR beta chain was observed in a study of T cell changes during pregnancy in multiple sclerosis. Germline CDR1 is SGHDN and CDR2 is FVKESK. This CDR3 spans 15 amino acids. Trimming took off 1 base at V and 4 bases at J, with 11 bases between the two ends. This clone was found once. Here immunoSEQ multiplex PCR was the method, and the copy in TCRdb shows in-frame clones only, minus some. The sample has fewer than 140,000 clones, around 92% seen once. This TCR derives from a female donor with multiple sclerosis, enrolled in a pregnancy study. The J gene is TRBJ2-4, the V gene TRBV14; a possible D gene is TRBD2 (5 bases). The sequenced sample was peripheral blood, obtained after pregnancy. The CDR3: CASSQARTGKNIQYF. DNA of the CDR3: TGTGCCAGCAGCCAAGCCCGGACGGGAAAAAACATTCAGTACTTC.